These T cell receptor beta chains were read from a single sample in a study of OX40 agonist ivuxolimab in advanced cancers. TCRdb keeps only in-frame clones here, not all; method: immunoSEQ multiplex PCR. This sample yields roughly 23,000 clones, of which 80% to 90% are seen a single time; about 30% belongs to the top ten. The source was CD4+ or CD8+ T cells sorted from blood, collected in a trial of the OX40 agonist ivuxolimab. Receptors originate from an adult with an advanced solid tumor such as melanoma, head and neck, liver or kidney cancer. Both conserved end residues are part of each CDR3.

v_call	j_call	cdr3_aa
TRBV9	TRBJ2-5	CASSPYGSGREGETQYF
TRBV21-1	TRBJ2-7	CASSGWPSYEQYF
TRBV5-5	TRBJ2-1	CASSLGTGGNEQFF
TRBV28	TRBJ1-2	CASSFQMHRTGFGYTF
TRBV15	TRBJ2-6	CATSNRVTGANVLTF
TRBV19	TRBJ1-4	CASSKGAFSREEKLFF
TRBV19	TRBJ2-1	CASSIGVTLHNEQFF
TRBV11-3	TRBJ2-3	CASSPAGGEGVTQYF
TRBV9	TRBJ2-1	CASSGERGDYNEQFF
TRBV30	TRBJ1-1	CAWSVGVNTEAFF
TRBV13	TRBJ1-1	CASSPSEQGGTEAFF
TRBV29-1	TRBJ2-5	CSVEVLDQETQYF
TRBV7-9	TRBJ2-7	CASSLTATGPDEQYF
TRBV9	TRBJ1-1	CASRPLRDRGEAFF
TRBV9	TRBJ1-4	CASSEGGEKLFF
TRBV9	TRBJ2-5	CASSGPLGGPYQETQYF
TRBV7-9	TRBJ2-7	CASSSPQGPYEQYF
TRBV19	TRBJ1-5	CASSMSPGGNQPQHF
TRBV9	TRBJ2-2	CASSERTGANPNTGELFF
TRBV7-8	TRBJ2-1	CASSLIRYGTPSFRGEQFF
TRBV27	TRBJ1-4	CASSPGTGGEKLFF
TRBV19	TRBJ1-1	CASSTLQGSPSNTEAFF
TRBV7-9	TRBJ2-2	CASTRLAGEGGGELFF
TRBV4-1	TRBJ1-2	CASSSEGGGQGNGYTF
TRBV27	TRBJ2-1	CASSPATGGDNEQFF
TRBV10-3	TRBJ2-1	CAIMSPAGNNEQFF
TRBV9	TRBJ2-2	CASSVPVQGANTGELFF
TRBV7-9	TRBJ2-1	CASSLAPNEQFF
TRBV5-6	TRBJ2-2	CASSFGSGTGELFF
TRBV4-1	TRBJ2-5	CASSIGTGHQETQYF
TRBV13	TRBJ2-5	CASSVAGGINF
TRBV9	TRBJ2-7	CASSNSYEQYF
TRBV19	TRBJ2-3	CASSIVAGGPVDTQYF